One sample yielded the 18 T cell receptor beta chains listed below, sequenced in a study of human T cells and chemical hapten exposure. TCRdb re-called the 5' RACE reads through MiXCR, storing one row per CDR3 protein. The sample includes some 150,000 distinct CDR3 sequences, 4.1% seen only once; the top ten take about 1.3%. The authors extracted total RNA from unfractionated whole blood. These receptors all come from a female donor in good health.

Details on this clonotype: A read error may explain this, as a much larger clone is one base away. This chain uses TRBV5-1 with TRBJ1-3, with D perhaps TRBD1 (6 bases). The CDR3 length is 16 residues. Per the germline V gene, CDR1 is SGHRS and CDR2 is YFSETQ. This CDR3 reads CASSLGQSYSGDTIYF. The DNA of the CDR3 is TGCGCCAGCAGCTTAGGACAGTCTTACTCTGGAGACACCATATATTTT.

This clonotype was picked up a small number of times. J is TRBJ1-1 and V is TRBV20-1; D not resolved. Trimming took 6 bases from V and 3 from J, leaving 17 bases between them. The germline V gene encodes CDR1 DFQATT and CDR2 SNEGSKA (reference sequence). The CDR3 contains 14 residues. The CDR3 protein is CSAAKKNRDTEAFF. The CDR3 nucleotides read TGCAGTGCCGCAAAAAAAAACCGGGACACTGAAGCTTTCTTT.

This clonotype was recorded many times. The chain employs TRBV7-9 and TRBJ2-1; 9 bases align to TRBD2. Trimming took 5 bases from V and 6 from J; bases not matched to a gene: 11. The germline CDR1 and CDR2 sequences are SEHNR and FQNEAQ (reference sequence). CDR3 length: 16 amino acids. CDR3 in DNA: TGTGCCAGCAGCCCCCGCGGGGGGGCGATGGGCAATGAGCAGTTCTTC. Translating gives CASSPRGGAMGNEQFF.

This clonotype showed up just a few times. This sequence joins TRBV4-2 and TRBJ2-7; 8 nucleotides align to TRBD2. Germline CDR1 LGHNA, CDR2 YNFKEQ. V lost 0 bases, J lost 3 bases, and 16 bases stayed unmatched. CDR3 length equals 19 residues. The CDR3 bases are TGTGCCAGCAGCCAAGACTACATGCGGAGCGGGGGTCGGATCTACGAGCAGTACTTC. Its translation: CASSQDYMRSGGRIYEQYF.

The sample holds one count of this clonotype. This may arise from a read error, as a much more abundant clone is one base away. The chain has TRBV9 and TRBJ2-7; either TRBD1 or TRBD2 may supply D (5 bases each). Trimming cost V 0 bases and J 5 bases, with 9 bases left between them. This CDR3 region has 13 residues. CDR1 and CDR2 from the germline V gene are SGDLS and YYNGEE. The CDR3 sequence: CASSVEGRDEQYF. The CDR3 DNA reads TGTGCCAGCAGCGTAGAGGGACGGGACGAGCAGTACTTC.

This clonotype was picked up a small number of times. The chain carries TRBV2 and TRBJ2-1; TRBD2 is a possible D gene (5 bases). The CDR3 sequence is 13 residues long. The germline V gene has CDR1 SNHLY and CDR2 FYNNEI. Trimming stripped 6 bases from V and 7 bases from J, with 13 bases between. This CDR3 reads CASRALDYNEQFF. CDR3 sequence (DNA): TGTGCCAGCAGGGCGCTAGACTATAATGAGCAGTTCTTC.

J is TRBJ2-3 and V is TRBV6-6; D gene ambiguous. This CDR3 spans 12 amino acids. V was trimmed by 9 bases and J by 5 bases, leaving 12 bases between them. Per the germline V gene, CDR1 is MNHNY and CDR2 is SVGAGI (reference sequence). In DNA form, the CDR3 reads TGTGCCAGTGGATCCGGTGGAGATACGCAGTATTTT. Translated: CASGSGGDTQYF.

V gene TRBV28 combines with J gene TRBJ2-3; 8 positions match TRBD2. V lost 6 bases to trimming and J lost 0 bases; unmatched junction nucleotides: 5. The V gene's germline CDR1 is MDHEN and CDR2 SYDVKM. The CDR3 length is 15 residues. CDR3 in amino acids: CASSLLAESTDTQYF. The CDR3 nucleotides read TGTGCCAGCAGCCTACTAGCGGAAAGCACAGATACGCAGTATTTT.

Ten or more counts support this clonotype. The rearrangement joins TRBV20-1 to TRBJ2-3, with TRBD2 identical over 7 bases. CDR1 is DFQATT and CDR2 is SNEGSKA in the germline V gene (reference sequence). V shed 8 bases, J shed 2 bases, and the junction held 10 bases outside the gene matches. CDR3 length: 14 residues. This chain's CDR3 is CSTAGVGDTDTQYF. CDR3 coding DNA: TGCAGTACCGCGGGGGTCGGTGACACAGATACGCAGTATTTT.

This clonotype was recorded at least ten times. At one of its ends the junction is not consistent with the germline gene, which may arise from a read error. V gene TRBV3-1 combines with J gene TRBJ2-2, with D perhaps matching TRBD2 (6 bases). This CDR3 region has 12 residues. Germline V gene lookup returns CDR1 LGHDT and CDR2 YNNKEL (reference sequence). The chain's CDR3 is CASSPISGGLFF. The CDR3 region has the DNA TGTGCCAGCAGCCCAATCTCCGGGGGGCTGTTTTTT.

This clonotype was observed a few times. This chain connects TRBV10-3 to TRBJ2-7; either TRBD1 or TRBD2 may fit D (5 bases each). CDR3 size: 14 residues. V shed 6 bases and J shed 1 base, with 13 bases lying between them. Germline CDR1 and CDR2: ENHRY and SYGVKD. In nucleotides, the CDR3 is TGTGCCATCAGGCTAAACGAGGGGTCCTACGAGCAGTACTTC. The encoded protein is CAIRLNEGSYEQYF.

This clonotype was detected many times. The chain links TRBV5-1 to TRBJ1-6; weak D call: TRBD1 (5 bases). Trimming took 1 base from V and 7 from J, leaving 15 bases between them. This CDR3 region has 16 residues. The germline V gene encodes CDR1 SGHRS and CDR2 YFSETQ. CDR3 region: CASSLHGGETNSPLHF. The CDR3 DNA reads as TGCGCCAGCAGCTTGCACGGGGGGGAAACAAATTCACCCCTCCACTTT.

In this sample, this clonotype turned up many times. The rearrangement joins TRBV20-1 to TRBJ1-3; a weak D match, TRBD1 (5 bases). The CDR3 covers 16 residues. V was shortened by 2 bases and J by 3 bases, with 17 bases between the two germline ends. Germline values: CDR1 DFQATT, CDR2 SNEGSKA (reference sequence). CDR3 coding DNA: TGCAGTGCTAGACCAATCGACAGTAACTGTGGAAACACCATATATTTT. This translates into CSARPIDSNCGNTIYF.

This clonotype appeared many times. The V and J genes are TRBV19 and TRBJ1-6; 10 bases match TRBD1. CDR1 is LNHDA and CDR2 is SQIVND in the germline V gene (reference sequence). The CDR3 length is 14 residues. V lost 8 bases to trimming and J lost 6 bases; unmatched junction nucleotides: 4. The CDR3 protein is CASHRDRGNSPLHF. The CDR3 DNA is TGTGCCAGTCACCGGGACAGGGGTAATTCACCCCTCCACTTT.

This chain connects TRBV7-3 to TRBJ2-7, with D tentatively TRBD2 (6 bases). Germline V lookup: CDR1 SGHTA, CDR2 FQGTGA. The V end lost 0 bases, the J end lost 6 bases, and 12 bases lay between the germline ends. There are 14 residues in the CDR3. The CDR3 region has the DNA TGTGCCAGCAGCTTAACTTACGGGGGATCCGAGCAGTACTTC. Its translation is CASSLTYGGSEQYF.

This clonotype was counted between two and nine times. The chain carries TRBV20-1 and TRBJ1-1; D ambiguous. The V end was cut by 0 bases, the J end by 5 bases, with 16 bases between. The CDR3 is 15 amino acids. CDR1 is DFQATT and CDR2 is SNEGSKA in the germline V gene (reference sequence). The CDR3 nucleotides are TGCAGTGCTAGAGAGGTACTTTTTCGAGGGACTGAAGCTTTCTTT. Its translation: CSAREVLFRGTEAFF.

This clonotype was recorded at least ten times. The chain couples TRBV20-1 to TRBJ1-1; D might be TRBD1 (6 bases). The length of the CDR3 is 13 residues. Germline V gives CDR1 DFQATT, CDR2 SNEGSKA (reference sequence). V was pared by 7 bases and J by 1 base, with 13 bases between. The CDR3 DNA follows: TGCAGTGTATTTCCCAGGGGGAACACTGAAGCTTTCTTT. Residues: CSVFPRGNTEAFF.

The table lists this clonotype with many counts. The chain couples TRBV6-1 to TRBJ2-3; 10 bases fit TRBD1. Germline CDR1 MNHNS, CDR2 SASEGT. With 5 bases clipped from V and 0 bases from J, the junction kept 8 bases outside the gene matches. The CDR3 consists of 17 residues. The DNA of the CDR3 is TGTGCCAGCAGTTTGGGACAGGGGCTGAAAAGCACAGATACGCAGTATTTT. As protein: CASSLGQGLKSTDTQYF.